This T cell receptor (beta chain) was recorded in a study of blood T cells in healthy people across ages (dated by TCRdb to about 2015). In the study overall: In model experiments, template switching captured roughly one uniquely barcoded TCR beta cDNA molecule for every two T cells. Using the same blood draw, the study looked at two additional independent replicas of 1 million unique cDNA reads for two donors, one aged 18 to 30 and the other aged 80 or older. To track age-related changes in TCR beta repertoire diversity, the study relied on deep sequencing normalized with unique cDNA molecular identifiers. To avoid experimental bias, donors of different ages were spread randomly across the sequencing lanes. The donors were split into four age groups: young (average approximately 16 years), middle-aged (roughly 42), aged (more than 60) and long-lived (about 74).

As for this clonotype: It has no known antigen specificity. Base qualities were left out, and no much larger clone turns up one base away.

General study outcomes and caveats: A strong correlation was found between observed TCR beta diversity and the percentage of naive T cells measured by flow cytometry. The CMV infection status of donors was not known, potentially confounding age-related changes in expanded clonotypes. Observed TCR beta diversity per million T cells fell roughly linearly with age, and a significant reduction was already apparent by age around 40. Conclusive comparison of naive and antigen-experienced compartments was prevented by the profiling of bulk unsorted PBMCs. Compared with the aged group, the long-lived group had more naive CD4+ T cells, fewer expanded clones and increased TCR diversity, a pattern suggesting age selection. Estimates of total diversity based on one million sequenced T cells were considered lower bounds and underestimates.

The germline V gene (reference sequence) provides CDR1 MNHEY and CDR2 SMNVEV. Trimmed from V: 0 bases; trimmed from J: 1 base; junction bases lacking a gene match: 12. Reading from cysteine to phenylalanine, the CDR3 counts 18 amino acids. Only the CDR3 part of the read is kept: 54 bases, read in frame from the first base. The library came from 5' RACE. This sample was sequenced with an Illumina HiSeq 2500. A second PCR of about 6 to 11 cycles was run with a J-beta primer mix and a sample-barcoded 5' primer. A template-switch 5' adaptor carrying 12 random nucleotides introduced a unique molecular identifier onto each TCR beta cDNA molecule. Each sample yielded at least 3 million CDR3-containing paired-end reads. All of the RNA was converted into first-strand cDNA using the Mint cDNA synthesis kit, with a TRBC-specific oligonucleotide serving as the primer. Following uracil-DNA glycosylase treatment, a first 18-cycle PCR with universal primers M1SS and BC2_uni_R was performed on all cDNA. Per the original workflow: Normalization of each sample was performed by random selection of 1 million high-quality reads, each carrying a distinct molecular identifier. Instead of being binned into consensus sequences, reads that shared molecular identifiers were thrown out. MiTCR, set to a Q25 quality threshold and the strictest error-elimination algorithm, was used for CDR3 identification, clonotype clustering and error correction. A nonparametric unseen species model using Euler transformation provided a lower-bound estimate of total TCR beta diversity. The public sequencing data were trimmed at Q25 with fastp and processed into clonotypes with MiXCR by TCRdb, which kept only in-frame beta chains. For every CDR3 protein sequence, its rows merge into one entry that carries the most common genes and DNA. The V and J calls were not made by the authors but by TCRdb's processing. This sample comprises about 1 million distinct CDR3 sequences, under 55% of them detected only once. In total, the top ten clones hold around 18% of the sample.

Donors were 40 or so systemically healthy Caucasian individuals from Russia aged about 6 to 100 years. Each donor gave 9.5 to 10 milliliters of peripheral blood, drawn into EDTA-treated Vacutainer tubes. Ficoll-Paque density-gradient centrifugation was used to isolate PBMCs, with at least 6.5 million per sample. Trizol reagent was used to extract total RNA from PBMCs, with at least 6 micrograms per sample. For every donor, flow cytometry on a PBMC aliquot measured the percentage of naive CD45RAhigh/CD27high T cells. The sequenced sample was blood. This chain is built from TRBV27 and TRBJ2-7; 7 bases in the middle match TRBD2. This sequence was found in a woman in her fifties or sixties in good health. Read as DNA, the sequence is TGTGCCAGCAGTTTATCGACTAGCCTGGAGGGATGGTCCTACGAGCAGTACTTC. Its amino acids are CASSLSTSLEGWSYEQYF.